The present T cell receptor (beta chain) was sequenced within a study of control samples from healthy donors and cancer patients (dated by TCRdb to 2019 to 2021). In the germline V gene (reference sequence), CDR1 corresponds to SGHAT and CDR2 to FQDESV. From the cysteine through the phenylalanine, the CDR3 covers 15 amino acids. The entry retains the CDR3 DNA only, 45 bases that are in frame from base 1. The V and J ends are trimmed by 3 bases and 2 bases, leaving 10 bases between them. Libraries were prepared through the immunoSEQ multiplex PCR assay. TCRdb retrieved this table from immuneACCESS and kept in-frame rearrangements only. Not all clones are present; in checked studies, unresolved V genes account for under half, and no reason is known for the remainder. This sample comprises roughly 94,000 clones, about 81% of them detected only once. The top ten hold around 35% of the sample. This clone is a singleton in its sample. No cognate antigen has been identified for it. Base qualities are not recorded, but no much larger clone differs from it by a single base.

Sequencing was performed on PBMCs. This clonotype originated in a man in his sixties or seventies with lung cancer. The chain links TRBV11-1 with TRBJ1-4, and possibly TRBD1, on 6 matching bases. For the CDR3, the sequence is CASSFGGPTNEKLFF. The DNA sequence reads TGTGCCAGCAGCTTCGGGGGGCCGACTAATGAAAAACTGTTTTTT.